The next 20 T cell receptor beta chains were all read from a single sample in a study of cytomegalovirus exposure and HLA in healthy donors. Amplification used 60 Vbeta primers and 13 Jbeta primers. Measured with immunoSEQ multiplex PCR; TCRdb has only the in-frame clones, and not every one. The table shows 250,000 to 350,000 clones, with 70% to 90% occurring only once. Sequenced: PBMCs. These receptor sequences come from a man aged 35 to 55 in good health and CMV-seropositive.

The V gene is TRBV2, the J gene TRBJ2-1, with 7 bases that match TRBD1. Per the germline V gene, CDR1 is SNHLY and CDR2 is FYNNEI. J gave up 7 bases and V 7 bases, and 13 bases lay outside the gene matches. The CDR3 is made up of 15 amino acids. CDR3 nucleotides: TGTGCCAGCACTGAGACACCTCCCAGGGGGAATGAGCAGTTCTTC. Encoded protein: CASTETPPRGNEQFF.

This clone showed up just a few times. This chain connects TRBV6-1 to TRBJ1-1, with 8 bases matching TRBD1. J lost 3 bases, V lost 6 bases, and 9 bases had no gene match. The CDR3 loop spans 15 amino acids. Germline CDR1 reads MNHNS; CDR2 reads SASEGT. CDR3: CASSDPRGLYTEAFF. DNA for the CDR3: TGTGCCAGCAGCGATCCCAGGGGGCTGTACACTGAAGCTTTCTTT.

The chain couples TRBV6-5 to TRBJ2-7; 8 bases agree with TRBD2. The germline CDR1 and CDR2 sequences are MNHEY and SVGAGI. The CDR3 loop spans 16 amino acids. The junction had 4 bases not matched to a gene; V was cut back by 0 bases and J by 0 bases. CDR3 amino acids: CASSYSAGALSYEQYF. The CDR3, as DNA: TGTGCCAGCAGTTACTCAGCGGGGGCCCTCTCCTACGAGCAGTACTTC.

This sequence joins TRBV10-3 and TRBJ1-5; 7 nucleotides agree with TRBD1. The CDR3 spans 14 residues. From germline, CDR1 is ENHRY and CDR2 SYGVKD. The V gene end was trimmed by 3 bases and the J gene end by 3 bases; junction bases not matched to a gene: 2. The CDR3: CAISDRGDNQPQHF. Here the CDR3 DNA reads TGTGCCATCAGTGACAGGGGGGACAATCAGCCCCAGCATTTT.

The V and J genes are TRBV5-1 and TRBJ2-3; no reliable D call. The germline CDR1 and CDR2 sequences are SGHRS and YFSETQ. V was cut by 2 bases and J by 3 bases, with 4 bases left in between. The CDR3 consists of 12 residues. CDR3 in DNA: TGCGCCAGCAGCTTCAGTACAGATACGCAGTATTTT. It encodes CASSFSTDTQYF. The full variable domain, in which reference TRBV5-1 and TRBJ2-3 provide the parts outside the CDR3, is KAGVTQTPRYLIKTRGQQVTLSCSPISGHRSVSWYQQTPGQGLQFLFEYFSETQRNKGNFPGRFSGRQFSNSRSEMNVSTLELGDSALYLCASSFSTDTQYFGPGTRLTVL.

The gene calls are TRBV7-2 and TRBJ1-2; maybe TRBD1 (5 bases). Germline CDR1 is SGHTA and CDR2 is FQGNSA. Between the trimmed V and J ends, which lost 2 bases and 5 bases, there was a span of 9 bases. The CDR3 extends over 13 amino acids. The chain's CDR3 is CASSLQGGYGYTF. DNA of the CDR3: TGTGCCAGCAGCTTACAGGGAGGGTATGGCTACACCTTC.

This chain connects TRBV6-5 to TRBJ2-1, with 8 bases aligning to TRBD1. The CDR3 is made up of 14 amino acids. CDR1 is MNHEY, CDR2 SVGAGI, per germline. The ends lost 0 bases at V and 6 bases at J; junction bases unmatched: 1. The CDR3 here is CASSYSGTGNEQFF. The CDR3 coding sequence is TGTGCCAGCAGTTACTCCGGGACAGGCAATGAGCAGTTCTTC.

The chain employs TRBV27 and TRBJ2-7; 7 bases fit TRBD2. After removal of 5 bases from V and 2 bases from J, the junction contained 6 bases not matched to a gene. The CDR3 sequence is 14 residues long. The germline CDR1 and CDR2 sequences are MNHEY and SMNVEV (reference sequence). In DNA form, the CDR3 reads TGTGCCAGCAGTCCCGGGACTAAAACCTACGAGCAGTACTTC. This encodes CASSPGTKTYEQYF.

The CDR3 spells CASSQSIGGVNQPQHF. CDR3 sequence (DNA): TGTGCCAGCAGCCAAAGCATTGGGGGGGTCAATCAGCCCCAGCATTTT. The V and J genes are TRBV4-2 and TRBJ1-5, with D maybe TRBD1 (5 bases). CDR3 length equals 16 residues. Germline V CDR1 and CDR2: LGHNA, YNFKEQ. V was clipped by 2 bases and J by 3 bases, with 14 bases between them.

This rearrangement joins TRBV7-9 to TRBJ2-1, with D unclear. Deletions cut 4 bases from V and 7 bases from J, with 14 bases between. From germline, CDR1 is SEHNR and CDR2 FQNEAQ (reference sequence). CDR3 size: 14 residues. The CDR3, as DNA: TGTGCCAGCAGCTCCGTAGCTTTGCTAAATGAGCAGTTCTTC. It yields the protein CASSSVALLNEQFF.

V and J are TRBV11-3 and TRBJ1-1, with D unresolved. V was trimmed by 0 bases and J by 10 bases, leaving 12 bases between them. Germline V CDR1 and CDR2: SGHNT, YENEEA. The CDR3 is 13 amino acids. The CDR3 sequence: CASSLDPGAAAFF. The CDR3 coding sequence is TGTGCCAGCAGCTTAGATCCGGGAGCGGCAGCTTTCTTT.

CDR3 region: CASSVGRRDQETQYF. The CDR3 DNA sequence: TGTGCCAGCAGCGTAGGCAGGAGGGACCAAGAGACCCAGTACTTC. J is TRBJ2-5 and V is TRBV9, with D possibly TRBD2 on 6 matching bases. The germline CDR1 and CDR2 sequences are SGDLS and YYNGEE. The CDR3 length is 15 residues. Trimming took off 0 bases at V and 0 bases at J, with 9 bases between the two ends.

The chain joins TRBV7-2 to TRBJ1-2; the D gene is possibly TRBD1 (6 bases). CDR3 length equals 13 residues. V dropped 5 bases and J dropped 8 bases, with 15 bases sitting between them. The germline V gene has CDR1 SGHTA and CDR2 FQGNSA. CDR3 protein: CASSRRGSGGYTF. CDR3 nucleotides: TGTGCCAGCAGCCGAAGGGGGTCTGGCGGCTACACCTTC.

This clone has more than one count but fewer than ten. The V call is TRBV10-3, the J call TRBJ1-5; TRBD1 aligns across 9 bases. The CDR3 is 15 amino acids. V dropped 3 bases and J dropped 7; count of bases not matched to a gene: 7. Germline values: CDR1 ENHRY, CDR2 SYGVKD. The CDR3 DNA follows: TGTGCCATCAGTGAACCGGGACAGGGTCACCAGCCCCAGCATTTT. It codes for CAISEPGQGHQPQHF.

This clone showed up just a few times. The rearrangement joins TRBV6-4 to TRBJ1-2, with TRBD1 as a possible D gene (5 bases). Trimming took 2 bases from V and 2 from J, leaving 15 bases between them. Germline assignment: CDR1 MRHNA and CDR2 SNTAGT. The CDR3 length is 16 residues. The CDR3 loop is CASSDGPGRGNYGYTF. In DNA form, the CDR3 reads TGTGCCAGCAGTGACGGTCCAGGGAGGGGAAACTATGGCTACACCTTC.

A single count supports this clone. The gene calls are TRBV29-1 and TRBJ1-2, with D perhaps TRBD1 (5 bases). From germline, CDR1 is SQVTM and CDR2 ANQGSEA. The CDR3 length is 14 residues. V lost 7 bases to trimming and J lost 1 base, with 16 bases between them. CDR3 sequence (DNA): TGCAGCGAACGATCAGGGCTTCATAACTATGGCTACACCTTC. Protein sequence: CSERSGLHNYGYTF.

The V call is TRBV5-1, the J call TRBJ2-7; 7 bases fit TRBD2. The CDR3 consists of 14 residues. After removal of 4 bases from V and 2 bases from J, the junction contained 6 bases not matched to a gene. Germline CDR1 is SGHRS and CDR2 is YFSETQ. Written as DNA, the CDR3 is TGCGCCAGCAGCCTCGAGCGGGGTGCCTACGAGCAGTACTTC. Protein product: CASSLERGAYEQYF.

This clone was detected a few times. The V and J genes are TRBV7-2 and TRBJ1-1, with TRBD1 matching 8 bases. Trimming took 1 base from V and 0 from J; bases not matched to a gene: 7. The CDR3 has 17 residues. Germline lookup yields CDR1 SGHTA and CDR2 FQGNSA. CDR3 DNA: TGTGCCAGCAGCTTAGATTTGGACAGGGTAATGAACACTGAAGCTTTCTTT. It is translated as CASSLDLDRVMNTEAFF.

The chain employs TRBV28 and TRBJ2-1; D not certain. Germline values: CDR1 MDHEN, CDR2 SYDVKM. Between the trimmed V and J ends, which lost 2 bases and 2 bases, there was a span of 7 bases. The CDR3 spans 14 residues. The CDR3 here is CASSLQATYNEQFF. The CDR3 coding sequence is TGTGCCAGCAGTTTACAGGCTACCTACAATGAGCAGTTCTTC.

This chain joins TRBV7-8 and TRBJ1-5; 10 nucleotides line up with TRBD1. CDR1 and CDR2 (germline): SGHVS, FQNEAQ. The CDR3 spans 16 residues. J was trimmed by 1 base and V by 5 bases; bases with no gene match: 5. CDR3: CASSAGTGDSNQPQHF. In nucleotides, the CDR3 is TGTGCCAGCAGCGCAGGGACAGGGGACAGCAATCAGCCCCAGCATTTT.